The rows below give T cell receptor beta chains drawn from one sample of a study of cytomegalovirus exposure and HLA in healthy donors. TCRdb's copy holds only in-frame clones and misses some; the assay was immunoSEQ multiplex PCR. The sample holds roughly 350,000 clones, roughly 88% seen once. The sequenced sample was PBMCs. The receptors originated from a woman aged 18-30 years in good health and CMV-seronegative. Both conserved end residues are part of each CDR3. Each record gives: J gene, V gene, clone size, D gene, CDR3 DNA, CDR3 protein. The D gene is left open where the match is weak. Clone sizes are given selectively: once, few, many, or a class where the clone is expanded.

J: TRBJ2-7
V: TRBV15
size: -
D: -
DNA: TGTGCCACCAGCAGAGTAATCGACACCACCTACGAGCAGTACTTC
CDR3: CATSRVIDTTYEQYF

J: TRBJ2-1
V: TRBV5-4
size: -
D: TRBD1
DNA: TGTGCCAGCAGCTTGATGGACAGGCTAAACAATGAGCAGTTCTTC
CDR3: CASSLMDRLNNEQFF

J: TRBJ1-3
V: TRBV27
size: -
D: -
DNA: TGTGCCAGCAGTCCATCTTCCGGGGAAGCGGAACTCTCTGGAAACACCATATATTTT
CDR3: CASSPSSGEAELSGNTIYF

J: TRBJ1-5
V: TRBV10-3
size: -
D: -
DNA: TGTGCCATCAGTGAGTATATGCTGGGAGAGCTGGATCAGCCCCAGCATTTT
CDR3: CAISEYMLGELDQPQHF

J: TRBJ2-2
V: TRBV6-4
size: -
D: TRBD1
DNA: TGTGCCAGCAGTGAGGGGGACAGGGACACCGGGGAGCTGTTTTTT
CDR3: CASSEGDRDTGELFF

J: TRBJ1-1
V: TRBV27
size: -
D: -
DNA: TGTGCCAGCAGTGCCGCACAGGGTTTGGGGAACACTGAAGCTTTCTTT
CDR3: CASSAAQGLGNTEAFF

J: TRBJ1-1
V: TRBV15
size: once
D: TRBD1
DNA: TGTGCCACCAGCACGACCAGGGGGCTCGTGAACACTGAAGCTTTCTTT
CDR3: CATSTTRGLVNTEAFF

J: TRBJ2-1
V: TRBV7-9
size: -
D: TRBD1
DNA: TGTGCCAGCAGCTTTAACGGACAGGGGGCTATTGAGCAGTTCTTC
CDR3: CASSFNGQGAIEQFF

J: TRBJ2-7
V: TRBV4-2
size: -
D: TRBD2
DNA: TGTGCCAGCAGCCAGACGACTAGCGGGAGGAATAGTCTCGTCCGCGAGCAGTACTTC
CDR3: CASSQTTSGRNSLVREQYF

J: TRBJ2-7
V: TRBV4-2
size: few
D: TRBD2
DNA: TGTGCCAGCAGCCAAGATCTTAGCGGGAGCGGGTACGAGCAGTACTTC
CDR3: CASSQDLSGSGYEQYF

J: TRBJ2-7
V: TRBV7-9
size: -
D: -
DNA: TGTGCCAGCAGCTCCGGGGGTAAGGGCGAGCAGTACTTC
CDR3: CASSSGGKGEQYF

J: TRBJ2-1
V: TRBV27
size: -
D: -
DNA: TGTGCCAGCAGTTTCCTGGAGGGTAATGAGCAGTTCTTC
CDR3: CASSFLEGNEQFF

J: TRBJ2-5
V: TRBV29-1
size: -
D: -
DNA: TGCAGCGTTAGTCCTAGACAGGCTCGAGAGACCCAGTACTTC
CDR3: CSVSPRQARETQYF

J: TRBJ2-7
V: TRBV27
size: once
D: TRBD2
DNA: TGTGCCAGCACCCCGGGACTAGCGGGAGGCGAGCAGTACTTC
CDR3: CASTPGLAGGEQYF

J: TRBJ2-7
V: TRBV15
size: -
D: -
DNA: TGTGCCACCAGCAGAGATTCCCTAGTCGCGGGTGGATACGAGCAGTACTTC
CDR3: CATSRDSLVAGGYEQYF